This entry concerns a single T cell receptor beta chain. The data stem from a study of control samples from healthy donors and cancer patients. The table came from immunoSEQ multiplex PCR; TCRdb's copy has only in-frame clones and leaves some out. The table has over 120,000 clones, roughly 94% seen once. Germline V lookup: CDR1 SNHLY, CDR2 FYNNEI. The germline V and J ends were trimmed by 10 bases and 3 bases, with 15 bases remaining between them. This CDR3 has 13 residues. The sequence was collected from a man aged 60 to 69 with colorectal cancer. Sequencing was performed on PBMCs. The rearrangement joins TRBV2 to TRBJ1-1, with D tentatively TRBD1 (5 bases). CDR3 in amino acids: CATKAEGHTEAFF. Here the CDR3 DNA reads TGTGCCACCAAAGCGGAGGGGCACACTGAAGCTTTCTTT.